The T cell receptor (beta chain) described here comes from a study of T cell repertoires in cytomegalovirus infection. The germline gives CDR1 ENHRY, CDR2 SYGVKD. Trimming left V 3 bases short and J 0 bases short, with 6 bases between. The CDR3 contains 15 residues. TCRdb redid the calling of the reads with MiXCR, one entry per CDR3 protein. The sample shows about 360,000 distinct CDR3 sequences, over 15% of them seen only once. The receptor's source is a human donor in good health (CMV status not recorded). Some clones in this sample may be carry-over from other donors' samples. The sequencing sample was made of PBMCs. V gene TRBV10-3 combines with J gene TRBJ2-6, with D perhaps matching TRBD1 or TRBD2 (5 bases each). CDR3 region: CAISEGTSGANVLTF. In nucleotides, the CDR3 is TGTGCCATCAGTGAAGGGACCTCTGGGGCCAACGTCCTGACTTTC.